Presented here are 31 T cell receptor beta chains from one specimen sequenced in a study of shared clonotypes between healthy human individuals. Produced via immunoSEQ multiplex PCR; TCRdb's table is partial and in-frame only. Seen here are around 2.5 million clones, approximately 93% observed once, and the top ten hold more than 0.35%. What was sequenced was naive CD4+ T cells from PBMCs. As for subset: CD45RA+ positively selected. These receptors all come from a man aged 18 to 35 in good health. Some clones in this sample may be carry-over from other donors' samples.

The chain is built from TRBV6-5 and TRBJ1-3, with D maybe TRBD1 (5 bases). V was trimmed by 6 bases and J by 0 bases, leaving 12 bases between them. Germline V gene data show CDR1 as MNHEY and CDR2 as SVGAGI. This CDR3 spans 15 amino acids. In DNA, the CDR3 is TGTGCCAGCAGCCCCGTGGGGGGCTCTGGAAACACCATATATTTT. Its protein product is CASSPVGGSGNTIYF.

The chain links TRBV2 to TRBJ2-3, with unresolved D. Germline assignment: CDR1 SNHLY and CDR2 FYNNEI. The CDR3 totals 14 residues. Trimming cost V 1 base and J 0 bases, with 5 bases left between them. The CDR3 protein is CASSEVASTDTQYF. Here the CDR3 DNA reads TGTGCCAGCAGTGAAGTGGCTAGCACAGATACGCAGTATTTT.

V is TRBV19 and J is TRBJ2-3; perhaps TRBD2 as D (5 bases). V dropped 6 bases and J dropped 4 bases, with 26 bases sitting between them. This CDR3 spans 18 amino acids. The germline V gene encodes CDR1 LNHDA and CDR2 SQIVND (reference sequence). CDR3 region: CASSRLGGRAQQPDTQYF. CDR3 coding DNA: TGTGCCAGTAGCCGCCTCGGAGGTCGGGCCCAACAGCCAGATACGCAGTATTTT.

This chain connects TRBV28 to TRBJ2-3, with TRBD2 as a possible D gene (6 bases). This CDR3 spans 15 amino acids. Trimming removed 2 bases at V and 6 bases at J, with 15 bases between. Germline CDR1 is MDHEN and CDR2 is SYDVKM. In DNA form, the CDR3 reads TGTGCCAGCAGTTTACCTGGCGGGGCTCCTGATACGCAGTATTTT. Its protein product is CASSLPGGAPDTQYF.

In its sample, this clone was seen once. DNA for the CDR3: TGTGCCTGGAGAAGGTCGGCCACCGGGGAGCTGTTTTTT. Its translation: CAWRRSATGELFF. The chain combines TRBV30 with TRBJ2-2; D is unresolved. The CDR3 is made up of 13 amino acids. Germline CDR1 reads GTSNPN; CDR2 reads SVGIG (reference sequence). V shed 3 bases and J shed 4 bases, with 9 bases lying between them.

The genes are TRBV29-1 and TRBJ2-1, with 7 bases that match TRBD2. Germline lookup yields CDR1 SQVTM and CDR2 ANQGSEA. The CDR3 has 16 residues. The V gene end was trimmed by 0 bases and the J gene end by 5 bases; junction bases not matched to a gene: 10. The CDR3 sequence is CSVEDPRLAVNNEQFF. In nucleotides, the CDR3 is TGCAGCGTTGAAGATCCCCGGCTAGCGGTGAACAATGAGCAGTTCTTC.

This chain uses TRBV9 with TRBJ2-7; TRBD1 matches 8 bases. V was clipped by 0 bases and J by 5 bases; unmatched bases: 7. Germline V gives CDR1 SGDLS, CDR2 YYNGEE. The CDR3 covers 15 residues. DNA for the CDR3: TGTGCCAGCAGCGTAGGCCAGGGGGCTGGGAACGAGCAGTACTTC. Translated: CASSVGQGAGNEQYF.

This clone occurred once. The V call is TRBV28, the J call TRBJ2-7; TRBD2 matches at 8 bases. Germline V gene data show CDR1 as MDHEN and CDR2 as SYDVKM. The trim removed 6 bases at V and 9 bases at J, leaving 16 bases unmatched. This CDR3 is built from 15 residues. CDR3 DNA: TGTGCCAGCAGGCTCCTAGCGGGCCCTAATCCCGGGCAGTACTTC. Protein sequence: CASRLLAGPNPGQYF.

J is TRBJ2-7 and V is TRBV19; 12 nucleotides match TRBD2. Germline V gene lookup returns CDR1 LNHDA and CDR2 SQIVND (reference sequence). The J segment lost 0 bases and the V segment lost 5 bases, leaving 8 bases of the junction unmatched. The CDR3 consists of 17 residues. The CDR3 here is CASSGTSGPSSSYEQYF. CDR3 sequence (DNA): TGTGCCAGTAGTGGGACTAGCGGGCCCTCTAGCTCCTACGAGCAGTACTTC. Complete variable domain (other parts from reference TRBV19 and TRBJ2-7): DGGITQSPKYLFRKEGQNVTLSCEQNLNHDAMYWYRQDPGQGLRLIYYSQIVNDFQKGDIAEGYSVSREKKESFPLTVTSAQKNPTAFYLCASSGTSGPSSSYEQYFGPGTRLTVT.

This chain uses TRBV4-2 with TRBJ2-1, with 8 bases that match TRBD1. V lost 4 bases to trimming and J lost 5 bases; unmatched junction nucleotides: 4. The CDR3 sequence is 14 residues long. Germline CDR1 is LGHNA and CDR2 is YNFKEQ. Here the CDR3 DNA reads TGTGCCAGCAGCCGGGGACAGGCCAACAATGAGCAGTTCTTC. This encodes CASSRGQANNEQFF.

The chain employs TRBV6-1 and TRBJ1-4, with D perhaps matching TRBD1 (5 bases). From germline, CDR1 is MNHNS and CDR2 SASEGT. The CDR3 spans 20 residues. Trimming removed 4 bases at V and 0 bases at J, with 24 bases between. The CDR3 bases are TGTGCCAGCAGTGTTGTCCGACAGCCGAGAATCTTTGCAACTAATGAAAAACTGTTTTTT. This sequence encodes CASSVVRQPRIFATNEKLFF.

V gene TRBV4-1 combines with J gene TRBJ1-3; D not certain. Trimming took 1 base from V and 3 from J, leaving 7 bases between them. Germline assignment: CDR1 MGHRA and CDR2 YSYEKL. The length of the CDR3 is 14 residues. The CDR3 region is CASSQAVGGNTIYF. CDR3 DNA: TGCGCCAGCAGCCAAGCGGTGGGTGGAAACACCATATATTTT.

The V call is TRBV18, the J call TRBJ2-5, with D possibly matching TRBD2 (5 bases). Trimming pared 6 bases from V and 5 bases from J, leaving 16 bases between. CDR3 size: 14 residues. Germline V gives CDR1 KGHSH, CDR2 LQKENI. CDR3 amino acids: CASSPPARRETQYF. The CDR3 nucleotides read TGTGCCAGCTCTCCCCCGGCTAGGAGGGAGACCCAGTACTTC.

The chain carries TRBV7-9 and TRBJ1-1; D remains ambiguous. V was shortened by 5 bases and J by 8 bases, with 12 bases between the two germline ends. This CDR3 has 12 amino acids. Germline V lookup: CDR1 SEHNR, CDR2 FQNEAQ (reference sequence). The CDR3 region has the DNA TGTGCCAGCAGCCCATTCCGGGGAGAAGCTTTCTTT. This sequence encodes CASSPFRGEAFF.

This CDR3 reads CASTPLWTGNTIYF. The DNA of the CDR3 is TGTGCCAGCACCCCTTTGTGGACTGGAAACACCATATATTTT. J is TRBJ1-3 and V is TRBV2; D remains unclear. Germline-derived CDR1 and CDR2 are SNHLY and FYNNEI. The CDR3 contains 14 residues. Trimming took off 7 bases at V and 2 bases at J, with 12 bases between the two ends. Together with reference TRBV2 and TRBJ1-3, the CDR3 gives the full variable domain: EPEVTQTPSHQVTQMGQEVILRCVPISNHLYFYWYRQILGQKVEFLVSFYNNEISEKSEIFDDQFSVERPDGSNFTLKIRSTKLEDSAMYFCASTPLWTGNTIYFGEGSWLTVV.

This clone has a single count. The CDR3 sequence: CASSQVLNPNYEQYF. The CDR3 nucleotides are TGTGCCAGCAGCCAAGTGCTCAACCCCAACTACGAGCAGTACTTC. The chain joins TRBV4-2 to TRBJ2-7; the D is unclear. Germline loops: CDR1 LGHNA, CDR2 YNFKEQ. With 1 base removed from V and 3 bases from J, the gap between germline ends came to 13 bases. The CDR3 length is 15 residues.

This chain connects TRBV7-9 to TRBJ1-2, with 9 bases aligning to TRBD1. Per the germline V gene, CDR1 is SEHNR and CDR2 is FQNEAQ (reference sequence). V shed 0 bases and J 3 bases; nucleotides not matched to a gene: 8. The CDR3 sequence is 17 residues long. CDR3 coding DNA: TGTGCCAGCAGCTTAGCGTTCTTGGGACAGGGCGACTATGGCTACACCTTC. Amino acids: CASSLAFLGQGDYGYTF.

The chain uses TRBV19 and TRBJ2-5; D may be TRBD1 (5 bases). Germline lookup yields CDR1 LNHDA and CDR2 SQIVND (reference sequence). Trimming left V 2 bases short and J 5 bases short, with 12 bases between. The CDR3 totals 14 residues. Written as DNA, the CDR3 is TGTGCCAGTAGTATAAAGGGGCGGCAGGAGACCCAGTACTTC. It encodes CASSIKGRQETQYF.

The rearrangement uses TRBV6-6 and TRBJ1-1, with D unclear. Germline loops: CDR1 MNHNY, CDR2 SVGAGI (reference sequence). The ends were cut back, 7 bases at V and 1 base at J, with 4 bases in the middle. The CDR3 covers 11 residues. The CDR3 reads CASNENTEAFF. CDR3 in DNA: TGTGCCAGCAACGAGAACACTGAAGCTTTCTTT.

The V gene is TRBV28, the J gene TRBJ2-7, with a weak D call TRBD2 (5 bases). V gave up 10 bases and J gave up 3 bases, with 22 bases separating them. The CDR3 is 15 amino acids. Germline V gene lookup returns CDR1 MDHEN and CDR2 SYDVKM. For the CDR3, the DNA is TGTGCCATCCGAGACGGCGGGTCTTACCACTACGAGCAGTACTTC. Amino acid sequence: CAIRDGGSYHYEQYF.

The rearrangement uses TRBV9 and TRBJ1-2; 8 bases agree with TRBD1. The V segment lost 4 bases and the J segment 2 bases; nucleotides outside the gene matches: 4. Germline CDR1 reads SGDLS; CDR2 reads YYNGEE. The CDR3 totals 14 residues. This CDR3 reads CASSRQGPNYGYTF. CDR3 in DNA: TGTGCCAGCAGCAGACAGGGGCCCAACTATGGCTACACCTTC.

This rearrangement joins TRBV7-2 to TRBJ2-4; tentatively, D is TRBD2 (5 bases). Deletions cut 1 base from V and 3 bases from J, with 10 bases between. The germline gives CDR1 SGHTA, CDR2 FQGNSA. This CDR3 region has 15 residues. The CDR3 protein is CASSLVTSVKNIQYF. In DNA form, the CDR3 reads TGTGCCAGCAGCTTAGTTACTAGTGTCAAAAACATTCAGTACTTC. Full variable domain (remainder filled in from reference TRBV7-2 and TRBJ2-4): GAGVSQSPSNKVTEKGKDVELRCDPISGHTALYWYRQSLGQGLEFLIYFQGNSAPDKSGLPSDRFSAERTGGSVSTLTIQRTQQEDSAVYLCASSLVTSVKNIQYFGAGTRLSVL.

J is TRBJ2-6 and V is TRBV2; the D gene is possibly TRBD2 (6 bases). CDR1 and CDR2 (germline): SNHLY, FYNNEI. This CDR3 comprises 15 residues. V was cut by 5 bases and J by 2 bases, with 10 bases left in between. The CDR3 is CASSLEGTGANVLTF. In DNA, the CDR3 is TGTGCCAGCAGTCTGGAGGGGACTGGGGCCAACGTCCTGACTTTC. The complete variable domain, with remaining parts taken from reference TRBV2 and TRBJ2-6, reads EPEVTQTPSHQVTQMGQEVILRCVPISNHLYFYWYRQILGQKVEFLVSFYNNEISEKSEIFDDQFSVERPDGSNFTLKIRSTKLEDSAMYFCASSLEGTGANVLTFGAGSRLTVL.

The chain recombines TRBV6-6 with TRBJ2-7, with 7 bases lining up with TRBD1. Trimming removed 0 bases from V and 0 bases from J; junction bases left unmatched: 2. The length of the CDR3 is 15 residues. From germline, CDR1 is MNHNY and CDR2 SVGAGI (reference sequence). The CDR3 DNA sequence: TGTGCCAGCAGTTACTCTTGGGACAGCTCCTACGAGCAGTACTTC. Translated, it gives CASSYSWDSSYEQYF.

The chain uses TRBV5-4 and TRBJ1-1, with a tentative D call TRBD1 (6 bases). V lost 4 bases, J lost 6 bases, and 28 bases lay in between. The CDR3 is made up of 18 amino acids. The germline V gene has CDR1 SGHNT and CDR2 YYREEE (reference sequence). The CDR3 spells CASSGTKGPSAPNAEAFF. The CDR3 region has the DNA TGTGCCAGCAGCGGGACAAAAGGACCGTCCGCCCCGAATGCTGAAGCTTTCTTT.

This clone has a single count. The J gene is TRBJ1-3, the V gene TRBV28; D is uncertain. Germline V CDR1 and CDR2: MDHEN, SYDVKM. Between the trimmed V and J ends, which lost 2 bases and 1 base, there was a span of 15 bases. This CDR3 contains 17 residues. This CDR3 is CASSLPGPDISGNTIYF. The CDR3 DNA follows: TGTGCCAGCAGTTTACCCGGACCCGACATATCTGGAAACACCATATATTTT.

CDR3 sequence: CASSPSTGVVSYEQYF. The CDR3 nucleotides read TGTGCCAGCAGCCCCTCCACAGGGGTGGTCTCCTACGAGCAGTACTTC. The gene calls are TRBV7-9 and TRBJ2-7, with 7 positions matching TRBD1. Germline assignment: CDR1 SEHNR and CDR2 FQNEAQ (reference sequence). CDR3 length: 16 amino acids. V dropped 5 bases and J dropped 0; count of bases not matched to a gene: 10.

J is TRBJ2-7 and V is TRBV10-3; 7 bases are shared with TRBD1. Germline V gives CDR1 ENHRY, CDR2 SYGVKD. J gave up 2 bases and V 8 bases, and 6 bases lay outside the gene matches. CDR3 length: 13 residues. The CDR3, as DNA: TGTGCCATCGCCGGGACAGCTACCTACGAGCAGTACTTC. Amino acid sequence: CAIAGTATYEQYF.

The chain recombines TRBV18 with TRBJ2-7; D is perhaps TRBD1 or TRBD2 (5 bases each). Germline CDR1 reads KGHSH; CDR2 reads LQKENI. Trimming shortened V by 5 bases and J by 2 bases, and 13 bases separated the two germline ends. The CDR3 consists of 14 residues. The CDR3 DNA sequence: TGTGCCAGCTCAGTAAGGGGAGCCCCCTACGAGCAGTACTTC. Translating it yields CASSVRGAPYEQYF.

This chain connects TRBV4-2 to TRBJ2-7, with 10 bases that match TRBD2. The trim removed 4 bases at V and 3 bases at J, leaving 3 bases unmatched. The CDR3 loop spans 14 amino acids. CDR1 and CDR2 (germline): LGHNA, YNFKEQ. The CDR3 nucleotides read TGTGCCAGCAGCCTCTGGACTAGCGGCTACGAGCAGTACTTC. Translating it yields CASSLWTSGYEQYF.

The sample holds one count of this clone. The rearrangement links TRBV19 to TRBJ1-2, with no clear D. The V gene lost 8 bases and the J gene lost 4 bases, with 11 bases spanning the gap. CDR1 LNHDA and CDR2 SQIVND come from the germline V gene (reference sequence). The CDR3 has 12 residues. The CDR3 spells CASGAVGYGYTF. DNA of the CDR3: TGTGCCAGTGGAGCTGTGGGCTATGGCTACACCTTC.